The entry that follows covers one T cell receptor beta chain sequence. Its binding antigen is unknown. The input lacks base qualities; no much larger clone sits a single base away. Counted from cysteine to phenylalanine, this CDR3 has 15 amino acids. Solely the CDR3 DNA is kept, with 45 bases framed from the first base. In the germline V gene, CDR1 corresponds to MNHNS and CDR2 to SASEGT. Here V drops 6 bases and J drops 6 bases, and the junction holds 10 bases not matched to any gene. This sample is part of a study of cytomegalovirus exposure and HLA in healthy donors (dated by TCRdb to the late 2010s). About the investigation overall: A later analysis indicated that the 120 validation repertoires were generated on the platform also employed for the 700 or so repertoires of the first cohort. To predict cytomegalovirus infection status, the study brought together high-throughput TCR immunosequencing, statistical association of individual TCRs with disease status, and machine learning. Along with the approximately 700-subject first cohort, a separate validation cohort of around 110 different subjects was used. The aim of the study was to test whether cataloging public T cell receptors could identify signatures of past pathogen exposure.

Summary of the overall study and its limitations: Across donors, most TCR sequences were observed very rarely, whereas some public TCRs were present in many individuals. All 120 or so repertoires were used to score co-occurrence in the validation cohort in a later analysis, because that analysis had no HLA typing for the cohort. The classifier was reported to diagnose cytomegalovirus status with high specificity and sensitivity in both the original and validation cohorts. According to the authors, the approach could potentially be generalized to other disease states and immunological phenotypes. A total of 150 to 200 TCR beta chains were listed by the study as associated with cytomegalovirus. In vitro tests confirmed that three of the cytomegalovirus-associated TCR beta chains recognize cytomegalovirus antigens. A later analysis found that TCRs clustered in the first cohort also tended to co-occur in the 100 to 150 validation repertoires, with approximately 95% of cluster scores above 0.

The donors belonged to the validation cohort of about 120 subjects, which was separate from the approximately 610-subject first cohort. The receptor library was made with the immunoSEQ multiplex PCR assay. The study's own analysis went as follows. A statistical classification framework was built to diagnose cytomegalovirus status from the catalog of TCR beta chain sequences. Entries here come from immuneACCESS through TCRdb and include only in-frame sequences with V and J called. Some clones fail to appear in such tables; in the studies checked, an unresolved V gene covers under half of the shortfall, and the cause of the remainder is unknown. D and trimming come from the DNA, and the V and J calls and clone size come from that table. The sample data list approximately 71,000 clones, and about 94% of these were observed just once. More than 0.8% of the sample belongs to the ten largest clones.

This sequence originates from a woman aged 18-29 years in good health and CMV-seronegative. What was sequenced was PBMCs. The chain employs TRBV6-1 and TRBJ2-1; TRBD2 lines up with 8 middle nucleotides. Read as DNA, the sequence is TGTGCCAGCAGGGGAGGCGGACTAGCTAGCAATGAGCAGTTCTTC. This is translated as CASRGGGLASNEQFF.